A selection of T cell receptor beta chains follows, all from one sample in a study of Ad26.COV2.S vaccination and SARS-CoV-2 variants. This table comes from immunoSEQ multiplex PCR, and its TCRdb copy is limited to in-frame clones, with some not included. The table lists 500,000 or so clones, 80% to 90% of them singletons. Sequencing was performed on peripheral blood, taken in a trial of Ad26.COV2.S vaccine versus placebo. The receptors derive from a person between 18 and 65 years old who received the Ad26.COV2.S COVID-19 vaccine or a placebo. The CDR3 runs from the conserved cysteine through the conserved F or W. The D gene is left open where the match is weak. Clone size, where shown, is once, few, many, or a class for clones that have expanded.

clone_size: NA
v_call: TRBV4-1
d_call: TRBD2
j_call: TRBJ2-1
cdr3_nt: TGCGCCAGCAGCCGATACGGGGGGGTCGATGAGCAGTTCTTC
cdr3_aa: CASSRYGGVDEQFF

clone_size: NA
v_call: TRBV7-9
d_call: NA
j_call: TRBJ2-2
cdr3_nt: TGTGCCAGCAGCTTAAATGGGGGGGCCGAGCTGTTTTTT
cdr3_aa: CASSLNGGAELFF

clone_size: NA
v_call: TRBV9
d_call: TRBD2
j_call: TRBJ2-1
cdr3_nt: TGTGCCAGCAGCGTAGTAGGACTAGCGGGAGGCCTCAATGAGCAGTTCTTC
cdr3_aa: CASSVVGLAGGLNEQFF

clone_size: NA
v_call: TRBV6-5
d_call: TRBD1
j_call: TRBJ1-1
cdr3_nt: TGTGCCAGCAGACATAGACAGGGGCGTACTGAAGCTTTCTTT
cdr3_aa: CASRHRQGRTEAFF

clone_size: NA
v_call: TRBV5-1
d_call: NA
j_call: TRBJ2-7
cdr3_nt: TGCGCCAGCAGCTTGGGGGGAGGACTCGGCTCCTACGAGCAGTACTTC
cdr3_aa: CASSLGGGLGSYEQYF

clone_size: NA
v_call: TRBV2
d_call: TRBD1
j_call: TRBJ1-5
cdr3_nt: TGTGCCAGGGGACAGGGGGCTTCGAACCAGCCCCAGCATTTT
cdr3_aa: CARGQGASNQPQHF

clone_size: NA
v_call: TRBV18
d_call: TRBD2
j_call: TRBJ2-1
cdr3_nt: TGTGCCAGCTCAACAGTGGGTAGCGGGGAGTACAATGAGCAGTTCTTC
cdr3_aa: CASSTVGSGEYNEQFF

clone_size: NA
v_call: TRBV4-1
d_call: NA
j_call: TRBJ1-1
cdr3_nt: TGCGCCAGCAGCCGGATCACAGCGAACACTGAAGCTTTCTTT
cdr3_aa: CASSRITANTEAFF

clone_size: NA
v_call: TRBV6-2/TRBV6-3
d_call: NA
j_call: TRBJ1-4
cdr3_nt: TGTGCCAGCAGTCCCCGGAGTGGTCTGGGAGCTGAAAAACTGTTTTTT
cdr3_aa: CASSPRSGLGAEKLFF

clone_size: NA
v_call: TRBV5-4
d_call: NA
j_call: TRBJ2-1
cdr3_nt: TGTGCCAGCAGCTCCGGGGAGCCCTCCTACAATGAGCAGTTCTTC
cdr3_aa: CASSSGEPSYNEQFF

clone_size: NA
v_call: TRBV18
d_call: NA
j_call: TRBJ2-7
cdr3_nt: TGTGCCAGCTCAGGTGGGGGCCGGCAGGACTCCTACGAGCAGTACTTC
cdr3_aa: CASSGGGRQDSYEQYF

clone_size: NA
v_call: TRBV25-1
d_call: NA
j_call: TRBJ1-4
cdr3_nt: TGTGCCAGCAGTGACCCCGGTGGGGGAGATGAAAAACTGTTTTTT
cdr3_aa: CASSDPGGGDEKLFF

clone_size: NA
v_call: TRBV6-2/TRBV6-3
d_call: NA
j_call: TRBJ2-6
cdr3_nt: TGTGCCAGCAGTTACCCCCGGCGCTCTGGGGCCAACGTCCTGACTTTC
cdr3_aa: CASSYPRRSGANVLTF

clone_size: once
v_call: TRBV15
d_call: TRBD2
j_call: TRBJ2-5
cdr3_nt: TGTGCCACCAGCAGTGAGGGACTACAGAACCAAGAGACCCAGTACTTC
cdr3_aa: CATSSEGLQNQETQYF

clone_size: NA
v_call: TRBV5-6
d_call: NA
j_call: TRBJ2-2
cdr3_nt: TGTGCCAGCAGCTTGGCGAAGGTGGTCACCGGGGAGCTGTTTTTT
cdr3_aa: CASSLAKVVTGELFF

clone_size: NA
v_call: TRBV12-2
d_call: NA
j_call: TRBJ1-2
cdr3_nt: TGTGCAAGTCGTAGGGGACAGGGGGATCCCTATGATGTGAGCGGCTACACCTTC
cdr3_aa: CASRRGQGDPYDVSGYTF

clone_size: once
v_call: TRBV7-8
d_call: TRBD2
j_call: TRBJ2-1
cdr3_nt: TGTGCCAGCAGCTTACTTACCGGACCTAGCGGGAGGGCCCTCTCCTACAATGAGCAGTTCTTC
cdr3_aa: CASSLLTGPSGRALSYNEQFF

clone_size: NA
v_call: TRBV18
d_call: NA
j_call: TRBJ2-1
cdr3_nt: TGTGCCAGCTCACCCCTCCTGACAGCCGCAAATGAGCAGTTCTTC
cdr3_aa: CASSPLLTAANEQFF

clone_size: NA
v_call: TRBV6-1
d_call: NA
j_call: TRBJ1-5
cdr3_nt: TGTGCCAGCAGTGAAGCGCCTCAGGGGCCCTATAGCAATCAGCCCCAGCATTTT
cdr3_aa: CASSEAPQGPYSNQPQHF

clone_size: once
v_call: TRBV7-7
d_call: NA
j_call: TRBJ2-3
cdr3_nt: TGTGCTAGCAGCTTACAGGGTCTCACAGATACGCAGTATTTT
cdr3_aa: CASSLQGLTDTQYF

clone_size: NA
v_call: TRBV5-1
d_call: TRBD2
j_call: TRBJ2-5
cdr3_nt: TGCGCCAGCAGCTTGGGTCTAGCGGGGGCACAAGAGACCCAGTACTTC
cdr3_aa: CASSLGLAGAQETQYF

clone_size: NA
v_call: TRBV19
d_call: NA
j_call: TRBJ2-5
cdr3_nt: TGTGCCAGTATTGGAGATATTCTGTACCAAGAGACCCAGTACTTC
cdr3_aa: CASIGDILYQETQYF

clone_size: NA
v_call: TRBV6-5
d_call: NA
j_call: TRBJ1-2
cdr3_nt: TGTGCCAGCAGAACAGGGTTAGCTAACTATGGCTACACCTTC
cdr3_aa: CASRTGLANYGYTF

clone_size: NA
v_call: TRBV5-6
d_call: NA
j_call: TRBJ1-1
cdr3_nt: TGTGCCAGCAGCGGGGAGGCGAGTGAAGCTTTCTTT
cdr3_aa: CASSGEASEAFF

clone_size: NA
v_call: TRBV24-1
d_call: TRBD1
j_call: TRBJ2-2
cdr3_nt: TGTGCCACCAGTGATTTGGGGACAGGGGCCCCCGGGGAGCTGTTTTTT
cdr3_aa: CATSDLGTGAPGELFF

clone_size: NA
v_call: TRBV27
d_call: NA
j_call: TRBJ2-5
cdr3_nt: TGTGCCAGCAGTTTATCCCCCGAGGGTGGAAAGACCCAGTACTTC
cdr3_aa: CASSLSPEGGKTQYF

clone_size: NA
v_call: TRBV4-2
d_call: NA
j_call: TRBJ1-2
cdr3_nt: TGTGCCAGCAGCCAATCCGGACAGCTTGGCTACACCTTC
cdr3_aa: CASSQSGQLGYTF

clone_size: NA
v_call: TRBV11-3
d_call: TRBD2
j_call: TRBJ2-2
cdr3_nt: TGTGCCAGCAGTCGACTAGCCCCCGGGGAGCTGTTTTTT
cdr3_aa: CASSRLAPGELFF

clone_size: NA
v_call: TRBV1
d_call: NA
j_call: TRBJ1-5
cdr3_nt: TGCACCAGCAGCCCCCTAGACAGAAATAATCAGCCCCAGCATTTT
cdr3_aa: CTSSPLDRNNQPQHF

clone_size: NA
v_call: TRBV28
d_call: NA
j_call: TRBJ2-5
cdr3_nt: TGTGCCAGCAGGGGCAGGGTTATGGGAGAGACCCAGTACTTC
cdr3_aa: CASRGRVMGETQYF

clone_size: NA
v_call: TRBV9
d_call: TRBD1
j_call: TRBJ1-2
cdr3_nt: TGTGCCAGCCGAACGACAGGGCTCAGCTATGGCTACACCTTC
cdr3_aa: CASRTTGLSYGYTF

clone_size: once
v_call: TRBV5-8
d_call: NA
j_call: TRBJ1-6
cdr3_nt: TGTGCCAGCAGCTTGAAGGGTATAGGGGGTTCACCCCTCCACTTT
cdr3_aa: CASSLKGIGGSPLHF

clone_size: NA
v_call: TRBV6-2/TRBV6-3
d_call: TRBD1
j_call: TRBJ2-7
cdr3_nt: TGTGCCAGCAGTTACGGGGACAGGTTTCACGAGCAGTACTTC
cdr3_aa: CASSYGDRFHEQYF

clone_size: NA
v_call: TRBV27
d_call: NA
j_call: TRBJ1-2
cdr3_nt: TGTGCCAGCAGTGCGCTGAAACGGGGGATGGGATGGACCTATGGCTACACCTTC
cdr3_aa: CASSALKRGMGWTYGYTF

clone_size: once
v_call: TRBV6-5
d_call: NA
j_call: TRBJ2-2
cdr3_nt: TGTGCCAGCAGTTACTCGACTACTGGGTCCACCGGGGAGCTGTTTTTT
cdr3_aa: CASSYSTTGSTGELFF

clone_size: NA
v_call: TRBV18
d_call: TRBD1
j_call: TRBJ1-3
cdr3_nt: TGTGCCAGCTCACAAGACACAGGGGGTGTTGGAAACACCATATATTTT
cdr3_aa: CASSQDTGGVGNTIYF

clone_size: NA
v_call: TRBV7-3
d_call: NA
j_call: TRBJ2-1
cdr3_nt: TGTGCCAGCAGGCCTAGCTCAACGGGAGTCGAGCAGTTCTTC
cdr3_aa: CASRPSSTGVEQFF

clone_size: few
v_call: TRBV6-5
d_call: NA
j_call: TRBJ1-1
cdr3_nt: TGTGCCAGCAGAAAGAATACAGGGACTGAAGCTTTCTTT
cdr3_aa: CASRKNTGTEAFF

clone_size: NA
v_call: TRBV24-1
d_call: NA
j_call: TRBJ2-3
cdr3_nt: TGTGCCACCAGTGATGATCGTAGGGACACAGATACGCAGTATTTT
cdr3_aa: CATSDDRRDTDTQYF

clone_size: NA
v_call: TRBV3-1/TRBV3-2
d_call: NA
j_call: TRBJ2-5
cdr3_nt: TGTGCCAGCAGCACCCCGGGGGAGACCCAGTACTTC
cdr3_aa: CASSTPGETQYF

clone_size: NA
v_call: TRBV7-9
d_call: NA
j_call: TRBJ2-3
cdr3_nt: TGTGCCAGCAGCTTAGGTTGGACGCATTCCCTTACAGATACGCAGTATTTT
cdr3_aa: CASSLGWTHSLTDTQYF

clone_size: few
v_call: TRBV11-2
d_call: TRBD1
j_call: TRBJ1-5
cdr3_nt: TGTGCCAGCAAGAAAACAGGGGGCAATCAGCCCCAGCATTTT
cdr3_aa: CASKKTGGNQPQHF

clone_size: once
v_call: TRBV9
d_call: NA
j_call: TRBJ2-7
cdr3_nt: TGTGCCAGCAGCGCGGCGAGCCAAGGGGAGCAGTACTTC
cdr3_aa: CASSAASQGEQYF

clone_size: NA
v_call: TRBV24-1
d_call: NA
j_call: TRBJ1-2
cdr3_nt: TGTGCCACCAGTGGAGACAGGACCAACTATGGCTACACCTTC
cdr3_aa: CATSGDRTNYGYTF

clone_size: NA
v_call: TRBV11-2
d_call: NA
j_call: TRBJ1-2
cdr3_nt: TGTGCCAGCAGCTTAGTGCGACAGCAAGGGGATGGCTACACCTTC
cdr3_aa: CASSLVRQQGDGYTF

clone_size: NA
v_call: TRBV27
d_call: NA
j_call: TRBJ2-3
cdr3_nt: TGTGCCAGCAGTTTAGGGGCGAGGCAGTATTTT
cdr3_aa: CASSLGARQYF

clone_size: NA
v_call: TRBV2
d_call: TRBD1
j_call: TRBJ1-3
cdr3_nt: TGTGCCAGCAAGCGGACAGGGCTCTCTGGAAACACCATATATTTT
cdr3_aa: CASKRTGLSGNTIYF

clone_size: NA
v_call: TRBV15
d_call: TRBD2
j_call: TRBJ2-3
cdr3_nt: TGTGCCACCAGCAAGGGGACTAGCGGGGACACAGATACGCAGTATTTT
cdr3_aa: CATSKGTSGDTDTQYF

clone_size: NA
v_call: TRBV7-9
d_call: NA
j_call: TRBJ2-2
cdr3_nt: TGTGCCAGCAGCTTTAACGGGGAGCTGTTTTTT
cdr3_aa: CASSFNGELFF

clone_size: NA
v_call: TRBV9
d_call: TRBD2
j_call: TRBJ2-5
cdr3_nt: TGTGCCAGCAGCGTAGGGGGGGGACTAGCGGCCCCAGAGACCCAGTACTTC
cdr3_aa: CASSVGGGLAAPETQYF

clone_size: NA
v_call: TRBV5-1
d_call: TRBD1
j_call: TRBJ2-5
cdr3_nt: TGCGCCAGCAGCTTTGGAGGGACAGGGGGCTTAGAGACCCAGTACTTC
cdr3_aa: CASSFGGTGGLETQYF

clone_size: NA
v_call: TRBV3-1/TRBV3-2
d_call: TRBD1
j_call: TRBJ1-4
cdr3_nt: TGTGCCAGCAGCCCGGGGACAGGGGATAACGAAAAACTGTTTTTT
cdr3_aa: CASSPGTGDNEKLFF

clone_size: NA
v_call: TRBV6-2/TRBV6-3
d_call: NA
j_call: TRBJ1-2
cdr3_nt: TGTGCCAGCAGTTATAGTGGGGGCAGTTACTTTGCTAACTATGGCTACACCTTC
cdr3_aa: CASSYSGGSYFANYGYTF

clone_size: NA
v_call: TRBV9
d_call: TRBD1
j_call: TRBJ1-2
cdr3_nt: TGTGCCAGCAGCCCCCTTGGAGGGGGCTACTATGGCTACACCTTC
cdr3_aa: CASSPLGGGYYGYTF

clone_size: NA
v_call: TRBV5-4
d_call: NA
j_call: TRBJ2-5
cdr3_nt: TGTGCCAGCAGCTTGGTGGGCCGGTGGGGGAGCTCCCAAGAGACCCAGTACTTC
cdr3_aa: CASSLVGRWGSSQETQYF

clone_size: once
v_call: TRBV29-1
d_call: TRBD1
j_call: TRBJ1-4
cdr3_nt: TGCAGCGTAGAGGGGGCGCAGGAAAAACTGTTTTTT
cdr3_aa: CSVEGAQEKLFF